One and the same sample provided the 30 T cell receptor beta chains below, sequenced in a study of CD8+CD57+ T cells in acquired aplastic anemia. TCR beta VDJ and CDR3 were profiled, and genomic DNA was the template. TCRdb re-called the reads with MiXCR, one entry per CDR3 protein. The sample holds 200,000 to 250,000 distinct CDR3 sequences, 30% to 40% seen once. Sequencing was done on a sample of sorted CD4+, CD8+, or CD8+CD57+ T cells (not recorded which) from PBMCs. The receptors were gathered from a human donor in good health, serving as a control.

This clonotype appeared many times. The chain combines TRBV2 with TRBJ2-2; D is possibly TRBD1 or TRBD2 (6 bases each). Germline CDR1 SNHLY, CDR2 FYNNEI. V gave up 4 bases and J gave up 5 bases, with 23 bases separating them. The CDR3 sequence is 18 residues long. This CDR3 reads CASSVRRGLTGLTGELFF. CDR3 in DNA: TGTGCCAGCAGTGTGAGGCGGGGATTGACAGGACTAACCGGGGAGCTGTTTTTT.

This clonotype was seen many times. V and J are TRBV7-8 and TRBJ1-5; D unresolved. The V gene lost 0 bases and the J gene lost 0 bases, with 9 bases spanning the gap. Germline loops: CDR1 SGHVS, CDR2 FQNEAQ. There are 16 residues in the CDR3. The CDR3 region has the DNA TGTGCCAGCAGCTTAGCCGGGGAACATAGCAATCAGCCCCAGCATTTT. Translated: CASSLAGEHSNQPQHF.

Note on this clonotype: Since a much larger clone is just one base distant, this may be a read error. The V and J genes are TRBV11-2 and TRBJ2-5, with 15 nucleotides matching TRBD2. Per germline, CDR1 SGHAT and CDR2 FQNNGV. V was clipped by 6 bases and J by 5 bases; unmatched bases: 10. The CDR3 loop spans 17 amino acids. CDR3 DNA: TGTGCCAGCAGTAAAAGGACTAGCGGGGGGGCACGGGAGACCCAGTACTTC. As protein: CASSKRTSGGARETQYF. The complete variable domain, with remaining parts taken from reference TRBV11-2 and TRBJ2-5, reads EAGVAQSPRYKIIEKRQSVAFWCNPISGHATLYWYQQILGQGPKLLIQFQNNGVVDDSQLPKDRFSAERLKGVDSTLKIQPAKLEDSAVYLCASSKRTSGGARETQYFGPGTRLLVL.

Ten or more counts support this clonotype. The chain combines TRBV20-1 with TRBJ1-2; possible D gene TRBD1, 5 bases. Germline V lookup: CDR1 DFQATT, CDR2 SNEGSKA (reference sequence). The CDR3 consists of 16 residues. Trimming left V 3 bases short and J 0 bases short, with 17 bases between. The CDR3 DNA follows: TGCAGTGCTAGGAGAAGGGGACGAGATACTAACTATGGCTACACCTTC. It translates to CSARRRGRDTNYGYTF.

This clonotype occurred many times. The V call is TRBV7-3, the J call TRBJ1-1, with no clear D. The CDR3 sequence is 14 residues long. V lost 2 bases and J lost 4, with 11 bases in between. Germline lookup yields CDR1 SGHTA and CDR2 FQGTGA. The CDR3 DNA is TGTGCCAGCAGCTTATCCGGGGATGGCACTGAAGCTTTCTTT. It specifies CASSLSGDGTEAFF. Combining the CDR3 with reference TRBV7-3 and TRBJ1-1 gives the whole variable domain GAGVSQTPSNKVTEKGKYVELRCDPISGHTALYWYRQSLGQGPEFLIYFQGTGAADDSGLPNDRFFAVRPEGSVSTLKIQRTERGDSAVYLCASSLSGDGTEAFFGQGTRLTVV.

This clonotype was detected ten times or more. The chain combines TRBV14 with TRBJ2-5; no clear D. This CDR3 is built from 14 residues. In germline, CDR1 is SGHDN, CDR2 FVKESK. The V gene lost 0 bases and the J gene lost 4 bases, with 9 bases spanning the gap. The CDR3 region has the DNA TGTGCCAGCAGCCAAGAAGGCAATGGAGAGACCCAGTACTTC. It is translated as CASSQEGNGETQYF.

This clonotype was detected ten times or more. The chain carries TRBV2 and TRBJ2-1, with 10 positions matching TRBD2. Germline V lookup: CDR1 SNHLY, CDR2 FYNNEI. The CDR3 has 14 amino acids. V shed 6 bases, J shed 4 bases, and the junction held 3 bases outside the gene matches. CDR3 in amino acids: CASRNSGGYNEQFF. The CDR3 bases are TGTGCCAGCAGGAATAGCGGGGGGTACAATGAGCAGTTCTTC.

This clonotype was recorded at least ten times. V gene TRBV5-1 combines with J gene TRBJ2-7, with 7 bases that match TRBD2. The CDR3 is 13 residues long. Germline CDR1 SGHRS, CDR2 YFSETQ. After removal of 4 bases from V and 0 bases from J, the junction contained 1 base not matched to a gene. In DNA form, the CDR3 reads TGCGCCAGCAGCCGCGGGAGCTCCTACGAGCAGTACTTC. Its translation: CASSRGSSYEQYF.

This clonotype has a handful of counts. CDR3 DNA sequence: TGTGCCAGTAGTATAGATCTAAGGAATACGCAGTATTTT. Translated, it gives CASSIDLRNTQYF. The rearrangement joins TRBV19 to TRBJ2-3; no definite D call. V was pared by 0 bases and J by 7 bases, with 8 bases between. This CDR3 has 13 amino acids. The germline V gene encodes CDR1 LNHDA and CDR2 SQIVND (reference sequence).

This clonotype occurred many times. The chain joins TRBV20-1 to TRBJ1-2; D gene ambiguous. Trimming cost V 6 bases and J 1 base, with 12 bases left between them. The CDR3 contains 13 residues. The germline V gene encodes CDR1 DFQATT and CDR2 SNEGSKA (reference sequence). The CDR3 spells CSARQTLNYGYTF. The DNA for the CDR3 is TGCAGTGCGAGGCAGACCCTTAACTATGGCTACACCTTC.

This clonotype was detected many times. The genes are TRBV10-3 and TRBJ1-1; 11 bases are a match to TRBD1. V gave up 6 bases and J gave up 2 bases; unmatched junction bases: 8. Germline lookup yields CDR1 ENHRY and CDR2 SYGVKD. This CDR3 spans 16 amino acids. The CDR3 region is CAISRVGQGGNTEAFF. In nucleotides, the CDR3 is TGTGCCATCAGCAGGGTGGGACAGGGGGGCAACACTGAAGCTTTCTTT.

This chain connects TRBV9 to TRBJ1-2; no firm D call. Germline V CDR1 and CDR2: SGDLS, YYNGEE. V dropped 5 bases and J dropped 4 bases, with 15 bases sitting between them. The CDR3 has 14 amino acids. The CDR3 region is CASSARVPPYGYTF. The CDR3 coding sequence is TGTGCCAGCAGTGCTAGAGTCCCACCCTATGGCTACACCTTC.

Turning to this clonotype: This could be a read error, since a much larger clone is one nucleotide away. This chain links TRBV9 with TRBJ1-6; perhaps TRBD1 as D (6 bases). Germline V gives CDR1 SGDLS, CDR2 YYNGEE. There are 15 residues in the CDR3. CDR3 in DNA: TGTGCCAGCAGCCCCCAGTCGGGGGGCAGTTCACCCCCCCACTTT. Translating gives CASSPQSGGSSPPHF.

As to this clonotype: Possible read error: a much larger clone is one base away. This chain connects TRBV7-9 to TRBJ2-7; D ambiguous. Looked up from germline, CDR1 is SEHNR and CDR2 is FQNEAQ (reference sequence). The length of the CDR3 is 13 residues. Trimming shortened V by 7 bases and J by 4 bases, and 14 bases separated the two germline ends. CDR3 amino acids: CASILSWGYEQYF. CDR3 sequence (DNA): TGTGCCAGCATCCTAAGTTGGGGATACGAGCAGTACTTC.

At least ten counts were recorded for this clonotype. V usage is TRBV9 and J usage is TRBJ1-1; D uncertain. Germline V gene sequence: CDR1 SGDLS, CDR2 YYNGEE. The CDR3 totals 14 residues. V was shortened by 0 bases and J by 5 bases, with 11 bases between the two germline ends. CDR3 nucleotides: TGTGCCAGCAGCGTAGCAGTGGAAGGAACTGAAGCTTTCTTT. Its translation is CASSVAVEGTEAFF.

This chain links TRBV29-1 with TRBJ1-1, with 7 positions matching TRBD1. The CDR3 runs 12 residues. The germline V gene encodes CDR1 SQVTM and CDR2 ANQGSEA. Losses at the gene ends were 6 bases for V and 4 bases for J; bases not matched to a gene: 5. The CDR3 nucleotides are TGCAGCGTCCGAGGGGGCATCACTGAAGCTTTCTTT. It yields the protein CSVRGGITEAFF.

The chain links TRBV6-2 or TRBV6-3 to TRBJ1-1; tentative D call: TRBD1 (5 bases). The V gene's germline CDR1 is MNHEY and CDR2 SVGEGT. Trimming removed 7 bases at V and 4 bases at J, with 13 bases between. The CDR3 runs 13 residues. In DNA, the CDR3 is TGTGCCAGCATGGCGGGTGGGGGCACTGAAGCTTTCTTT. Its protein product is CASMAGGGTEAFF.

This clonotype has ten or more counts. This sequence joins TRBV7-2 and TRBJ1-6; D is uncertain. Germline lookup yields CDR1 SGHTA and CDR2 FQGNSA. V lost 1 base, J lost 10 bases, and 8 bases lay in between. This CDR3 spans 13 amino acids. Here the CDR3 DNA reads TGTGCCAGCAGCTTAGAGGTCCGATCACCCCTCCACTTT. Amino acid sequence: CASSLEVRSPLHF.

The chain is built from TRBV7-2 and TRBJ2-6; D is possibly TRBD2 (5 bases). Germline values: CDR1 SGHTA, CDR2 FQGNSA. The CDR3 has 14 amino acids. Trimming left V 6 bases short and J 12 bases short, with 18 bases between. In nucleotides, the CDR3 is TGTGCCAGCAGTCCTCAGTGGACTGCGGGCGTCCTGACTTTC. It codes for CASSPQWTAGVLTF.

This clonotype was seen many times. This sequence joins TRBV20-1 and TRBJ1-5; no reliable D call. V was shortened by 5 bases and J by 7 bases, with 15 bases between the two germline ends. Germline V gene sequence: CDR1 DFQATT, CDR2 SNEGSKA (reference sequence). There are 13 residues in the CDR3. The CDR3 sequence is CSARGWVGQPQHF. The CDR3 DNA follows: TGCAGTGCTCGAGGGTGGGTGGGACAGCCCCAGCATTTT.

This clonotype was recorded many times. The chain recombines TRBV19 with TRBJ2-5, with TRBD2 matching over 8 bases. This CDR3 has 14 residues. Germline V gives CDR1 LNHDA, CDR2 SQIVND (reference sequence). The junction had 1 base not matched to a gene; V was cut back by 4 bases and J by 0 bases. This chain's CDR3 is CASSTGGDQETQYF. The DNA for the CDR3 is TGTGCCAGTAGTACCGGGGGGGACCAAGAGACCCAGTACTTC.

The rearrangement joins TRBV20-1 to TRBJ1-1; D is uncertain. CDR1 is DFQATT and CDR2 is SNEGSKA in the germline V gene (reference sequence). The V end lost 1 base, the J end lost 6 bases, and 12 bases lay between the germline ends. The CDR3 spans 13 residues. The DNA for the CDR3 is TGCAGTGCTAGAGTCCCCCCGGTCGCTGAAGCTTTCTTT. It yields the protein CSARVPPVAEAFF.

This clonotype turned up a few times. The V gene is TRBV7-9, the J gene TRBJ2-3; D gene uncertain. The CDR3 is 13 residues long. Deletions cut 4 bases from V and 4 bases from J, with 9 bases between. CDR1 is SEHNR, CDR2 FQNEAQ, per germline (reference sequence). In nucleotides, the CDR3 is TGTGCCAGCAGCTATGTCTGGGCAGATACGCAGTATTTT. Protein product: CASSYVWADTQYF. The whole variable domain, filled in from reference TRBV7-9 and TRBJ2-3, reads DTGVSQNPRHKITKRGQNVTFRCDPISEHNRLYWYRQTLGQGPEFLTYFQNEAQLEKSRLLSDRFSAERPKGSFSTLEIQRTEQGDSAMYLCASSYVWADTQYFGPGTRLTVL.

This clonotype has just a few counts. A much larger clonotype is one base distant, so this may be a read error. This chain joins TRBV20-1 and TRBJ1-2; the D gene is possibly TRBD1 (6 bases). The CDR3 extends over 11 amino acids. Germline V CDR1 and CDR2: DFQATT, SNEGSKA (reference sequence). CDR3 DNA: TGCAGTGCTAGGGGGGGCGCGGGCTGCACCTTC. This translates into CSARGGAGCTF.

The table lists this clonotype with many counts. This chain connects TRBV7-2 to TRBJ1-6; TRBD1 matches at 7 bases. This CDR3 is built from 16 residues. With V trimmed by 6 bases and J by 9 bases, 14 bases remained unmatched. The germline V gene has CDR1 SGHTA and CDR2 FQGNSA. The CDR3 spells CASSQTLQGSGSPLHF. CDR3 coding DNA: TGTGCCAGCAGTCAAACCTTACAGGGGTCAGGTTCACCCCTCCACTTT.

There are many counts of this clonotype. Here the CDR3 reads CSVEWDRGTEAFF. CDR3 nucleotides: TGCAGCGTTGAATGGGACAGGGGCACTGAAGCTTTCTTT. V is TRBV29-1 and J is TRBJ1-1, with TRBD1 identical over 10 bases. The junction had 1 base not matched to a gene; V was cut back by 2 bases and J by 4 bases. The CDR3 extends over 13 amino acids. Per the germline V gene, CDR1 is SQVTM and CDR2 is ANQGSEA.

The chain combines TRBV25-1 with TRBJ2-6; D gene unclear. V was pared by 6 bases and J by 0 bases, with 6 bases between. In germline, CDR1 is MGHDK, CDR2 SYGVNS. The CDR3 loop spans 14 amino acids. CDR3 bases: TGTGCCAGCAGCCCCCCCTCTGGGGCCAACGTCCTGACTTTC. It codes for CASSPPSGANVLTF. The full variable domain, rest sourced from reference TRBV25-1 and TRBJ2-6, is EADIYQTPRYLVIGTGKKITLECSQTMGHDKMYWYQQDPGMELHLIHYSYGVNSTEKGDLSSESTVSRIRTEHFPLTLESARPSHTSQYLCASSPPSGANVLTFGAGSRLTVL.

This clonotype has more than one count but fewer than ten. The chain is built from TRBV4-2 and TRBJ2-3, with D unclear. The ends were cut back, 0 bases at V and 0 bases at J, with 4 bases in the middle. The V gene's germline CDR1 is LGHNA and CDR2 YNFKEQ. The CDR3 extends over 14 amino acids. This CDR3 reads CASSQERSTDTQYF. The DNA of the CDR3 is TGTGCCAGCAGCCAAGAGCGGAGCACAGATACGCAGTATTTT.

Points on this clonotype: A much larger clonotype is one base distant, so this may be a read error. The rearrangement joins TRBV27 to TRBJ1-4; D gene unclear. Trimming stripped 3 bases from V and 3 bases from J, with 11 bases between. The CDR3 length is 15 residues. CDR1 and CDR2 from the germline V gene are MNHEY and SMNVEV (reference sequence). The DNA for the CDR3 is TGTGCCAGCAGTTTCTGGGGAACAGCTAATGAAAAACTGTTTTTT. This translates into CASSFWGTANEKLFF.

This clonotype was recorded at least ten times. The rearrangement links TRBV10-2 to TRBJ2-5; 14 nucleotides align to TRBD2. With 7 bases clipped from V and 2 bases from J, the junction kept 6 bases outside the gene matches. The CDR3 runs 16 residues. CDR1 is WSHSY, CDR2 SAAADI, per germline. For the CDR3, the DNA is TGCGCCAGCAAGGGACTAGCGGGAGTACAGCAAGAGACCCAGTACTTC. Amino acids: CASKGLAGVQQETQYF.